A selection of T cell receptor beta chains follows, all from one sample in a study of vaccination effects on CD4 cells after COVID-19. The antigens for these receptors are not known. Assay: immunoSEQ multiplex PCR; the TCRdb copy retains only in-frame clones and omits some. The sample lists roughly 36,000 clones; approximately 75% were seen once. The sample consisted of CD4+ T cells from PBMCs cultured without peptide, taken before COVID-19 vaccination. The receptors come from a human donor who received a COVID-19 vaccine. Both conserved end residues are part of each CDR3. Fields, in order: V gene, D gene, J gene, clone size, CDR3 protein, CDR3 DNA. A D gene is named only where the DNA matches it firmly. Some rows have no size entry. The others give once, few or many, or a class for an expanded clone.

TRBV10-1	NA	TRBJ2-5	NA	CASSTTRETQYF	TGCGCCAGCAGCACTACGCGGGAGACCCAGTACTTC
TRBV30	NA	TRBJ1-1	few	CAWRQAWGSIYTEAFF	TGTGCCTGGAGACAAGCGTGGGGGAGTATCTACACTGAAGCTTTCTTT
TRBV25-1	NA	TRBJ2-2	NA	CANETLGELFF	TGTGCCAACGAGACCCTCGGGGAGCTGTTTTTT
TRBV2	NA	TRBJ2-7	NA	CASRAPVQLATYEQYF	TGTGCCAGCAGGGCCCCAGTGCAGCTTGCCACCTACGAGCAGTACTTC
TRBV9	NA	TRBJ1-1	NA	CASSGEVEAFF	TGTGCCAGCAGCGGAGAAGTGGAAGCTTTCTTT
TRBV5-4	TRBD2	TRBJ2-1	few	CASSLPGLGNEQFF	TGTGCCAGCAGCCTTCCGGGACTAGGGAATGAGCAGTTCTTC
TRBV6-5	NA	TRBJ1-3	NA	CASRPPAAFGNTIYF	TGTGCCAGCAGACCTCCGGCGGCCTTTGGAAACACCATATATTTT
TRBV29-1	TRBD1	TRBJ1-2	NA	CSVRDRGNGYTF	TGCAGCGTTCGGGACAGGGGGAATGGCTACACCTTC
TRBV20-1	NA	TRBJ1-1	few	CSATTTEAFF	TGCAGTGCGACGACAACTGAAGCTTTCTTT
TRBV18	NA	TRBJ2-6	NA	CASSPPLGSGANVLTF	TGTGCCAGCTCACCACCCCTGGGGTCTGGGGCCAACGTCCTGACTTTC
TRBV6-4	TRBD1	TRBJ2-7	NA	CASRMDRGTGEQYF	TGTGCCAGCAGGATGGACAGGGGGACCGGCGAGCAGTACTTC
TRBV19	TRBD1	TRBJ1-5	NA	CASSQTGVRNQPQHF	TGTGCCAGTAGCCAGACAGGGGTTCGCAATCAGCCCCAGCATTTT
TRBV7-2	NA	TRBJ1-3	few	CASSLVGPSGNTIYF	TGTGCCAGCAGCTTAGTCGGGCCCTCTGGAAACACCATATATTTT
TRBV4-3	NA	TRBJ1-5	NA	CASSLSIRGGNQPQHF	TGCGCCAGCAGCCTTTCCATTCGGGGGGGAAATCAGCCCCAGCATTTT
TRBV24-1	NA	TRBJ1-5	NA	CATSDPAGPQHF	TGTGCCACCAGTGACCCAGCTGGGCCCCAGCATTTT